Listed below are T cell receptor beta chains from one sample, sequenced in a study of blood T cells in healthy people across ages. Each CDR3 protein is one row after TCRdb ran MiXCR on the 5' RACE reads. In the table there are roughly 720,000 distinct CDR3 sequences, about 48% of which are singletons. The sample consisted of blood. All receptors derive from a man older than 75 in good health. Each CDR3 is given with its conserved first and last residue.

v_gene	j_gene	CDR3aa
TRBV20-1	TRBJ2-6	CSAPSGANVLTF
TRBV10-3	TRBJ1-6	CAISESYRDNSPLHF
TRBV29-1	TRBJ1-1	CSVSEPAGEAFF
TRBV7-9	TRBJ2-3	CASSPRGLAGVRYAYF
TRBV27	TRBJ1-2	CASRSGPREYGYTF
TRBV20-1	NA	CSARDPPEQYF
TRBV2	TRBJ1-2	CASSDEANYGYTF
TRBV9	TRBJ2-1	CASSKGGPGETQFF
TRBV7-9	TRBJ2-7	CASSSAGTLTYEQYF
TRBV20-1	TRBJ1-6	CSANWGQLGTYNSPLRF
TRBV3-1	TRBJ2-3	CASSLRTGRSTDTQYF
TRBV28	TRBJ2-1	CASSSGRAGSYNEQFF
TRBV5-1	TRBJ2-3	CTSSLRLRTSGGTDTQYF
TRBV6-1	TRBJ2-2	CASSSGGRENTGELFF
TRBV7-2	TRBJ2-1	CASSRMITSGRPNEQFF
TRBV10-3	TRBJ2-5	CAISPRREETQYF
TRBV5-1	NA	CASSAGTASGEQYF
TRBV6-6	TRBJ2-5	CASSGTPKTQYF
TRBV10-2	TRBJ1-1	CASSPVRTGGTEAFF
TRBV10-3	TRBJ2-5	CAISEKEDNEQYF
TRBV24-1	TRBJ2-1	CATSATGREGGEQFF
TRBV20-1	TRBJ2-1	CSASKRRLAVYKEQFF